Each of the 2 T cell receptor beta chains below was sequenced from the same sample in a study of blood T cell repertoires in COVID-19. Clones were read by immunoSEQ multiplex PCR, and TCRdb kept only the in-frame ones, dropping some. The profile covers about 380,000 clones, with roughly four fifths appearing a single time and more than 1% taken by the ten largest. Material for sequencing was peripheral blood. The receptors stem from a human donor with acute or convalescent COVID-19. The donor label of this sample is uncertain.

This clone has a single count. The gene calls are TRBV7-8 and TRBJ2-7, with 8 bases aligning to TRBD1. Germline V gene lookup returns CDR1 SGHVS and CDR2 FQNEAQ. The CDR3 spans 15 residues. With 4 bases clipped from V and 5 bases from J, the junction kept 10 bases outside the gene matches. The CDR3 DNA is TGTGCCAGCAGCTCCGGGGACAGGCGTCTCGACGAGCAGTACTTC. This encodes CASSSGDRRLDEQYF.

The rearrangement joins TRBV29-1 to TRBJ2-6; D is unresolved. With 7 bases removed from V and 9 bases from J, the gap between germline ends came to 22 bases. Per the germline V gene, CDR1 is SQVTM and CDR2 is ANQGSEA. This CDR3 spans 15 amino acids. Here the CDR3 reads CSARGPLSDGNVLTF. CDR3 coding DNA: TGCAGCGCCCGCGGCCCACTCTCTGATGGCAACGTCCTGACTTTC. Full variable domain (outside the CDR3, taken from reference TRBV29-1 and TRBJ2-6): SAVISQKPSRDICQRGTSLTIQCQVDSQVTMMFWYRQQPGQSLTLIATANQGSEATYESGFVIDKFPISRPNLTFSTLTVSNMSPEDSSIYLCSARGPLSDGNVLTFGAGSRLTVL.